Here is one T cell receptor (beta chain) with its context. These data come from a study of blood T cells in healthy people across ages. For the second PCR, which ran for about 6 to 11 cycles, a sample-barcoded 5' primer and a J-beta primer mix were used. Each CDR3 protein gets one entry after TCRdb re-called the 5' RACE reads with MiXCR. Among about 1.4 million distinct CDR3 sequences listed, around 59% were seen once. This clonotype was sampled from a man in his late teens or twenties in good health. Sequenced material: blood.

CDR3 nucleotides: TGTGCCAGCAGCTCTACCGGGACAGAGTCCTACGAGCAGTACTTC. This sequence encodes CASSSTGTESYEQYF. The chain is built from TRBV7-9 and TRBJ2-7; 7 bases align to TRBD1. The V segment lost 4 bases and the J segment 1 base; nucleotides outside the gene matches: 7. The CDR3 is 15 residues long. Per the germline V gene, CDR1 is SEHNR and CDR2 is FQNEAQ (reference sequence).